This T cell receptor (beta chain) is drawn from a study of tumor and adjacent non-tumor tissue in lung cancer (dated by TCRdb to the late 2010s). The study in broad terms: By cancer type, the cohort comprised under 15 adenocarcinoma patients, a couple of squamous cell carcinoma patients and 1 small cell lung cancer patient. Ages among the 15 or so patients ranged from roughly 31 to 76 years, there were 10 or so men and 5 women, and disease was at TNM stage I to III. Sequencing produced about 130,000,000 productive TCRbeta reads in total, an average of about 4.5 million reads per sample. The study compared bulk TCRbeta repertoires from lung tumor tissue and matched distant non-tumor lung tissue of about 16 lung cancer patients. TCRbeta CDR3 sequencing was performed on 25 to 35 paired specimens, with one tumor sample and one normal lung sample collected per patient.

The protocol used for the library was multiplex PCR. The listed sequencing device is Illumina HiSeq 2500. Following protocols modified from ARM-PCR, the researchers constructed TCRbeta libraries through three rounds of nested PCR with primers (Table S4). Before sequencing, PCR products in the 200-500 bp range were cut out of the gel and cleaned up using the QIAquick gel extraction kit. Under the source paper's analysis protocol: Trimmomatic was used to clean the reads, FLASH merged the cleaned reads into complete CDR3 sequences, and MiTCR assigned the sequences to V(D)J germline segments. Clonal diversity was computed as the inverse Simpson's index with VDJtools. A read counted as productive if the sequence was in-frame and lacked a premature stop codon. Using fastp at Q25 and MiXCR, TCRdb reprocessed the public reads and kept productive beta chains. Rows merge per CDR3 protein into single entries with the most common DNA and genes. These V and J calls originate from TCRdb's pipeline instead of the authors' own analysis. The sample has about 200,000 distinct CDR3 sequences on record, 71% of them singletons. Of the sample, under 30% is held by the ten largest clones.

From the cysteine through the phenylalanine, the CDR3 covers 15 amino acids. Left in the record is the CDR3 DNA by itself, 45 bases read in frame from the first base. Via the germline V gene, CDR1 is LGHNA and CDR2 YNFKEQ. About this clonotype itself: Its antigen is not yet known. Mismatch with germline at one junction end may stem from a read error.

Findings and caveats that apply to the study as a whole: TCR diversity (inverse Simpson) was significantly higher in tumor than in normal lung tissue (around 460 vs 160, P = 0.0075, Mann-Whitney U test). The top 100 clones accounted for a significantly larger cumulative portion of the repertoire in normal lung than in tumor tissue. Only approximately 14 patients were included in the cohort, and the need for larger samples and more detailed clinical data was noted by the authors. Significantly higher TCR diversity was found in younger patients, and higher tumor TCR diversity was associated with shorter overall and disease-free survival. Because peripheral blood was not sequenced, the blood TCRbeta repertoires of the lung cancer patients in the study went unexamined. The sequencing platform is not named in the methods, and unique molecular identifiers are not mentioned.

RNA was isolated from bulk unsorted tissue, and RNA quality was assessed with a NanoDrop ND-1000 and an Agilent 2100. Donors were newly diagnosed lung cancer patients admitted for thoracic surgery in China between August and November 2014, without prior chemotherapy. Patients who had received previous radiotherapy or chemotherapy, or who had another concurrent cancer, were excluded from the study. Surgical tissue pieces of about 1-2 cm3 were preserved in RNAlater solution and stored at -80 °C until use. Sequencing was carried out using lung tumor tissue. The receptor was derived from a man aged 55 to 70 with non-small cell lung cancer. The rearrangement combines TRBV4-2 with TRBJ2-7, and possibly TRBD2, on 7 matching bases. The CDR3 protein is CASSQGGGASYEEYF. The DNA reads as follows: TGTGCCAGCAGCCAAGGAGGGGGGGCTTCCTACGAGGAGTACTTC.